This passage covers 15 T cell receptor beta chains from one sample sequenced in a study of Graves' ophthalmopathy and Graves' hyperthyroidism. The authors amplified TCR beta CDR3 regions, and they did so from RNA transcripts for repertoire sequencing. An initial RT-PCR round employing HTBI primers preceded a second-round multiplex PCR. TCRdb ran MiXCR on the multiplex PCR reads and lists one entry per CDR3 protein. The table records about 740,000 distinct CDR3 sequences, around 40% of them present only once. Input material: peripheral blood. These receptors all come from an adult man with Graves' ophthalmopathy.

The CDR3 loop reads CASSRLGLAGTNTGELFF. CDR3 coding DNA: TGTGCCAGCAGCCGCTTGGGACTAGCGGGGACGAACACCGGGGAGCTGTTTTTT. This chain connects TRBV25-1 to TRBJ2-2; the match to TRBD2 covers 13 bases. This CDR3 has 18 residues. The V gene's germline CDR1 is MGHDK and CDR2 SYGVNS. Losses at the gene ends were 6 bases for V and 0 bases for J; bases not matched to a gene: 7. Filled out from reference TRBV25-1 and TRBJ2-2, the complete variable domain reads EADIYQTPRYLVIGTGKKITLECSQTMGHDKMYWYQQDPGMELHLIHYSYGVNSTEKGDLSSESTVSRIRTEHFPLTLESARPSHTSQYLCASSRLGLAGTNTGELFFGEGSRLTVL.

This sequence joins TRBV5-1 and TRBJ1-1; D is perhaps TRBD1 (6 bases). Per the germline V gene, CDR1 is SGHRS and CDR2 is YFSETQ. Trimming cost V 4 bases and J 1 base, with 11 bases left between them. This CDR3 has 14 residues. This CDR3 is CASSKGQSNTEAFF. The CDR3 nucleotides read TGCGCCAGCAGCAAGGGACAATCGAACACTGAAGCTTTCTTT.

This clonotype was counted between two and nine times. The rearrangement links TRBV24-1 to TRBJ1-5; 7 bases align to TRBD1. The CDR3 has 13 residues. Per the germline V gene, CDR1 is KGHDR and CDR2 is SFDVKD. Trimming took 8 bases from V and 3 from J; bases not matched to a gene: 3. The CDR3 coding sequence is TGTGCCACCACGGGACAGCTCAATCAGCCCCAGCATTTT. Translation gives CATTGQLNQPQHF.

This clonotype has only a few counts. The J gene is TRBJ1-6, the V gene TRBV6-4; TRBD1 is a possible D gene (5 bases). V was pared by 5 bases and J by 7 bases, with 15 bases between. This CDR3 has 15 residues. Germline CDR1 reads MRHNA; CDR2 reads SNTAGT. The CDR3 protein is CASSYRGDGNSPLHF. The CDR3 DNA reads as TGTGCCAGCAGTTATCGGGGGGACGGCAATTCACCCCTCCACTTT.

This chain connects TRBV24-1 to TRBJ2-1; unclear D gene. Trimming stripped 4 bases from V and 7 bases from J, with 10 bases between. The CDR3 loop spans 13 amino acids. CDR1 KGHDR and CDR2 SFDVKD come from the germline V gene. The CDR3 coding sequence is TGTGCCACCAGTGACAGTCAGTGGAATGAGCAGTTCTTC. Translation gives CATSDSQWNEQFF.

The chain couples TRBV20-1 to TRBJ2-5; D gene unclear. Germline V lookup: CDR1 DFQATT, CDR2 SNEGSKA (reference sequence). This CDR3 has 15 residues. V lost 0 bases and J lost 3, with 14 bases in between. CDR3 loop: CSARDRRYQKETQYF. DNA for the CDR3: TGCAGTGCTAGAGATCGCAGGTATCAGAAAGAGACCCAGTACTTC.

The rearrangement links TRBV7-2 to TRBJ2-5, with D perhaps TRBD2 (6 bases). Germline V lookup: CDR1 SGHTA, CDR2 FQGNSA. CDR3 length: 16 amino acids. Trimming shortened V by 5 bases and J by 5 bases, and 21 bases separated the two germline ends. Here the CDR3 reads CASSPFLGDGGETQYF. In DNA form, the CDR3 reads TGTGCCAGCAGCCCGTTTTTGGGCGATGGGGGGGAGACCCAGTACTTC.

V gene TRBV20-1 combines with J gene TRBJ1-6, with D possibly TRBD1 on 5 matching bases. This CDR3 spans 16 amino acids. Trimming stripped 1 base from V and 6 bases from J, with 16 bases between. Germline V gives CDR1 DFQATT, CDR2 SNEGSKA (reference sequence). Here the CDR3 reads CSARGDPRGLNSPLHF. CDR3 nucleotides: TGCAGTGCTAGAGGGGATCCAAGGGGCCTTAATTCACCCCTCCACTTT.

The chain has TRBV20-1 and TRBJ2-7; 8 bases align to TRBD2. The J segment lost 5 bases and the V segment lost 6 bases, leaving 12 bases of the junction unmatched. CDR1 is DFQATT and CDR2 is SNEGSKA in the germline V gene (reference sequence). This CDR3 is built from 14 residues. The DNA for the CDR3 is TGCAGTGCGTTTAGCGGGACCCCTACAGACGAGCAGTACGTC. This codes for CSAFSGTPTDEQYV.

The rearrangement uses TRBV5-6 and TRBJ1-6, with 9 bases lining up with TRBD1. Germline assignment: CDR1 SGHDT and CDR2 YYEEEE. This CDR3 has 16 amino acids. The junction had 6 bases not matched to a gene; V was cut back by 7 bases and J by 1 base. CDR3 protein: CASRTGTGSYNSPLHF. CDR3 DNA sequence: TGTGCCAGCCGGACGGGGACAGGGTCCTATAATTCACCCCTCCACTTT. Together with reference TRBV5-6 and TRBJ1-6, the CDR3 gives the full variable domain: DAGVTQSPTHLIKTRGQQVTLRCSPKSGHDTVSWYQQALGQGPQFIFQYYEEEERQRGNFPDRFSGHQFPNYSSELNVNALLLGDSALYLCASRTGTGSYNSPLHFGNGTRLTVT.

The V and J genes are TRBV6-1 and TRBJ1-6, with 9 nucleotides matching TRBD1. Germline-derived CDR1 and CDR2 are MNHNS and SASEGT. With 5 bases clipped from V and 8 bases from J, the junction kept 7 bases outside the gene matches. CDR3 size: 15 residues. The CDR3 nucleotides read TGTGCCAGCAGTCCCAGGACAGGGGTAGATTCACCCCTCCACTTT. Amino acid sequence: CASSPRTGVDSPLHF.

The chain employs TRBV19 and TRBJ1-4; D might be TRBD1 (6 bases). Germline V CDR1 and CDR2: LNHDA, SQIVND (reference sequence). The CDR3 covers 16 residues. The germline V and J ends were trimmed by 6 bases and 0 bases, with 14 bases remaining between them. This chain's CDR3 is CASRSHRATTNEKLFF. DNA of the CDR3: TGTGCCAGTAGGAGTCACAGGGCGACAACTAATGAAAAACTGTTTTTT.

The rearrangement uses TRBV7-9 and TRBJ2-2; D is possibly TRBD1 (5 bases). This CDR3 contains 16 residues. CDR1 is SEHNR, CDR2 FQNEAQ, per germline (reference sequence). V dropped 5 bases and J dropped 2 bases, with 15 bases sitting between them. The CDR3 region is CASSVQGRGNTGELFF. The CDR3 DNA reads as TGTGCCAGCAGCGTTCAGGGTAGGGGAAACACCGGGGAGCTGTTTTTT.

This clonotype was counted many times. V gene TRBV7-9 combines with J gene TRBJ1-2, with 10 bases lining up with TRBD1. The J segment lost 8 bases and the V segment lost 4 bases, leaving 7 bases of the junction unmatched. Germline V lookup: CDR1 SEHNR, CDR2 FQNEAQ (reference sequence). CDR3 length equals 14 residues. CDR3 sequence (DNA): TGTGCCAGCAGCTCCGACAGGGGGCGCTTCGGCTACACCTTC. As protein: CASSSDRGRFGYTF.

The chain has TRBV19 and TRBJ2-5; D gene ambiguous. The CDR3 length is 14 residues. Trimming took off 1 base at V and 4 bases at J, with 10 bases between the two ends. CDR1 LNHDA and CDR2 SQIVND come from the germline V gene (reference sequence). CDR3 bases: TGTGCCAGTAGTATAGGAACAGCCAGAGAGACCCAGTACTTC. Translation gives CASSIGTARETQYF.